Below are 20 T cell receptor beta chains sequenced from a single sample in a study of blood T cell repertoires in COVID-19. Clones were read by immunoSEQ multiplex PCR, and TCRdb kept only the in-frame ones, dropping some. The sample yields 130,000 or so clones, over 80% seen once. Material: peripheral blood. These receptors originate from a man between 45 and 60 years old with active COVID-19.

Here the CDR3 DNA reads TGTGCCAGTAAGGATCAGGGGGCTCAGGAAAAACTGTTTTTT. Encoded protein: CASKDQGAQEKLFF. The genes are TRBV19 and TRBJ1-4; 8 bases match TRBD1. There are 14 residues in the CDR3. The J segment lost 8 bases and the V segment lost 7 bases, leaving 9 bases of the junction unmatched. Germline CDR1 LNHDA, CDR2 SQIVND (reference sequence).

The rearrangement links TRBV9 to TRBJ2-3; a possible D gene is TRBD2 (7 bases). Trimming cost V 3 bases and J 4 bases, with 15 bases left between them. The germline V gene encodes CDR1 SGDLS and CDR2 YYNGEE. The CDR3 has 15 residues. In nucleotides, the CDR3 is TGTGCCAGCAGCGGAGAGGGGGGGCTGGCAGATACGCAGTATTTT. This encodes CASSGEGGLADTQYF.

This chain uses TRBV4-2 with TRBJ1-5, with D hard to call. Germline V CDR1 and CDR2: LGHNA, YNFKEQ. Trimming cost V 0 bases and J 8 bases, with 8 bases left between them. CDR3 length equals 13 residues. DNA for the CDR3: TGTGCCAGCAGCCAAGAGGTCGGGGAGCCCCAGCATTTT. This translates into CASSQEVGEPQHF.

J is TRBJ2-3 and V is TRBV19, with a tentative D call TRBD2 (5 bases). This CDR3 contains 14 residues. Germline V gene sequence: CDR1 LNHDA, CDR2 SQIVND (reference sequence). Trimming shortened V by 3 bases and J by 5 bases, and 12 bases separated the two germline ends. The CDR3 nucleotides are TGTGCCAGTAGTATGTTGTTGGGAGAAGATACGCAGTATTTT. It encodes CASSMLLGEDTQYF.

The gene calls are TRBV19 and TRBJ1-5; 9 bases map to TRBD1. With V trimmed by 7 bases and J by 6 bases, 7 bases remained unmatched. Germline CDR1 LNHDA, CDR2 SQIVND (reference sequence). This CDR3 spans 14 amino acids. For the CDR3, the DNA is TGTGCCAGTACCCCGGACAGGGGAATTCAGCCCCAGCATTTT. Protein product: CASTPDRGIQPQHF.

The chain couples TRBV18 to TRBJ2-1; D call uncertain. Trimming shortened V by 4 bases and J by 9 bases, and 16 bases separated the two germline ends. This CDR3 has 14 residues. Germline V gene sequence: CDR1 KGHSH, CDR2 LQKENI. CDR3 loop: CASSLNSPYGEQFF. The CDR3 bases are TGTGCCAGCTCACTCAACTCCCCGTACGGTGAGCAGTTCTTC. The variable domain in full, with the rest retrieved from reference TRBV18 and TRBJ2-1, is NAGVMQNPRHLVRRRGQEARLRCSPMKGHSHVYWYRQLPEEGLKFMVYLQKENIIDESGMPKERFSAEFPKEGPSILRIQQVVRGDSAAYFCASSLNSPYGEQFFGPGTRLTVL.

CDR3 in amino acids: CSASGQGTSNTEAFF. The CDR3 nucleotides read TGCAGTGCTAGTGGGCAGGGTACTTCTAACACTGAAGCTTTCTTT. The chain uses TRBV20-1 and TRBJ1-1; D might be TRBD1 (5 bases). In germline, CDR1 is DFQATT, CDR2 SNEGSKA (reference sequence). Trimming took off 3 bases at V and 2 bases at J, with 16 bases between the two ends. The CDR3 length is 15 residues.

This clone was counted between two and nine times. The chain combines TRBV19 with TRBJ2-3; 7 nucleotides match TRBD1. CDR1 is LNHDA, CDR2 SQIVND, per germline (reference sequence). The junction had 2 bases not matched to a gene; V was cut back by 1 base and J by 7 bases. The CDR3 has 13 residues. The DNA of the CDR3 is TGTGCCAGTAGTATAGCAGGGGGAAATACGCAGTATTTT. This translates into CASSIAGGNTQYF.

The DNA of the CDR3 is TGTGCCAGCAGCGTAGGACTAGCCCGAGAAGAGACCCAGTACTTC. Its protein product is CASSVGLAREETQYF. This sequence joins TRBV9 and TRBJ2-5, with 7 bases fitting TRBD2. The CDR3 sequence is 15 residues long. Germline V lookup: CDR1 SGDLS, CDR2 YYNGEE. Trimming cost V 0 bases and J 3 bases; bases outside gene matches: 5.

The rearrangement links TRBV11-2 to TRBJ2-5; D uncertain. Trimming stripped 2 bases from V and 1 base from J, with 8 bases between. Germline values: CDR1 SGHAT, CDR2 FQNNGV. The CDR3 loop spans 14 amino acids. The CDR3: CASSLRGGQETQYF. DNA for the CDR3: TGTGCCAGCAGCTTAAGAGGCGGCCAAGAGACCCAGTACTTC.

This sequence joins TRBV6-4 and TRBJ2-3; 8 nucleotides agree with TRBD2. Trimming at V came to 5 bases and at J to 5 bases, leaving 6 bases not matched to a gene. The CDR3 sequence is 14 residues long. Germline V lookup: CDR1 MRHNA, CDR2 SNTAGT. The CDR3 protein is CASSPTSALDTQYF. DNA for the CDR3: TGTGCCAGCAGTCCGACTAGCGCCCTAGATACGCAGTATTTT.

The chain is built from TRBV28 and TRBJ2-3, with TRBD2 matching over 10 bases. V lost 3 bases and J lost 6; bases outside the gene matches: 9. The CDR3 totals 16 residues. CDR1 MDHEN and CDR2 SYDVKM come from the germline V gene. The CDR3 DNA reads TGTGCCAGCAGTTTGCCGGGTAGCGGGGGGTTGGATACGCAGTATTTT. Translating gives CASSLPGSGGLDTQYF. The full variable domain, in which reference TRBV28 and TRBJ2-3 provide the parts outside the CDR3, is DVKVTQSSRYLVKRTGEKVFLECVQDMDHENMFWYRQDPGLGLRLIYFSYDVKMKEKGDIPEGYSVSREKKERFSLILESASTNQTSMYLCASSLPGSGGLDTQYFGPGTRLTVL.

The chain employs TRBV30 and TRBJ1-1, with D possibly matching TRBD1 (6 bases). In germline, CDR1 is GTSNPN, CDR2 SVGIG (reference sequence). This CDR3 contains 13 residues. V shed 5 bases and J shed 1 base, with 11 bases lying between them. CDR3 loop: CAWSGQANTEAFF. DNA of the CDR3: TGTGCCTGGTCGGGACAAGCGAACACTGAAGCTTTCTTT.

This sequence joins TRBV5-5 and TRBJ2-7, with no clear D. The germline V gene encodes CDR1 SGHKS and CDR2 YYEKEE (reference sequence). Trimming removed 0 bases at V and 4 bases at J, with 11 bases between. CDR3 length equals 14 residues. The CDR3 nucleotides read TGTGCCAGCAGCTTGGGCATCCCCGGTTACGAGCAGTACTTC. Its protein product is CASSLGIPGYEQYF.

This sequence joins TRBV9 and TRBJ2-3; 9 nucleotides match TRBD2. Germline V CDR1 and CDR2: SGDLS, YYNGEE. The CDR3 contains 17 residues. After removal of 0 bases from V and 2 bases from J, the junction contained 7 bases not matched to a gene. The DNA for the CDR3 is TGTGCCAGCAGCGTAGTAGGTAGCGGGGGCCTCACAGATACGCAGTATTTT. Residues: CASSVVGSGGLTDTQYF.

The CDR3 sequence: CATGGGSGNTIYF. In DNA form, the CDR3 reads TGTGCCACCGGTGGGGGGTCTGGAAACACCATATATTTT. The chain has TRBV7-8 and TRBJ1-3, with a possible D match to TRBD1 (5 bases). V was trimmed by 10 bases and J by 1 base, leaving 11 bases between them. The CDR3 is 13 amino acids. Germline CDR1 reads SGHVS; CDR2 reads FQNEAQ.

V usage is TRBV6-5 and J usage is TRBJ1-4; 7 bases map to TRBD1. Germline V gives CDR1 MNHEY, CDR2 SVGAGI. There are 14 residues in the CDR3. The junction had 1 base not matched to a gene; V was cut back by 4 bases and J by 2 bases. In nucleotides, the CDR3 is TGTGCCAGCAGTTCACAGGGGACTAATGAAAAACTGTTTTTT. Translation gives CASSSQGTNEKLFF.

The genes are TRBV6-5 and TRBJ2-1, with a tentative D call TRBD1 (6 bases). The length of the CDR3 is 15 residues. V shed 6 bases and J shed 9 bases, with 21 bases lying between them. Germline assignment: CDR1 MNHEY and CDR2 SVGAGI. CDR3 coding DNA: TGTGCCAGCAGCTACCCAGTTCTGGGGGCGCGTGAGCAGTTCTTC. Amino acid sequence: CASSYPVLGAREQFF.

CDR3 loop: CASSLGGFYTEAFF. The CDR3 nucleotides read TGTGCCAGCAGCTTGGGGGGATTCTACACTGAAGCTTTCTTT. This chain uses TRBV7-8 with TRBJ1-1, with a tentative D call TRBD1 (5 bases). The CDR3 spans 14 residues. Germline loops: CDR1 SGHVS, CDR2 FQNEAQ. V was trimmed by 3 bases and J by 3 bases, leaving 11 bases between them. Filled out from reference TRBV7-8 and TRBJ1-1, the complete variable domain reads GAGVSQSPRYKVAKRGQDVALRCDPISGHVSLFWYQQALGQGPEFLTYFQNEAQLDKSGLPSDRFFAERPEGSVSTLKIQRTQQEDSAVYLCASSLGGFYTEAFFGQGTRLTVV.

The J gene is TRBJ1-1, the V gene TRBV7-9, with D hard to call. CDR3 length equals 14 residues. The V end was cut by 7 bases, the J end by 1 base, with 13 bases between. Germline loops: CDR1 SEHNR, CDR2 FQNEAQ (reference sequence). CDR3 in amino acids: CASTSQEANTEAFF. CDR3 bases: TGTGCCAGCACCTCGCAGGAGGCGAACACTGAAGCTTTCTTT.